The 21 T cell receptor beta chains below come from one sample, sequenced in a study of T-cell reconstitution after alpha-beta-depleted transplantation in children. Preparing the TCRbeta library involved the use of unique molecular identifiers. TCRdb used MiXCR to reprocess the PCR reads, holding one entry per CDR3 protein. Of about 610,000 distinct CDR3 sequences detected, about 10% appear once; the ten largest clones hold roughly 3.9%. Sequencing was performed on PBMCs from the stem cell graft donor, taken from the stem cell graft. The receptors stem from a human donor who donated a stem cell graft to a child with acute myeloid leukemia.

This clonotype has only a few counts. This chain uses TRBV20-1 with TRBJ1-5; maybe TRBD1 (5 bases). CDR1 and CDR2 from the germline V gene are DFQATT and SNEGSKA (reference sequence). The CDR3 sequence is 14 residues long. Trimming stripped 0 bases from V and 2 bases from J, with 8 bases between. The CDR3 DNA is TGCAGTGCTAGAGATTTAGGGGGCAATCAGCCCCAGCATTTT. Translated, it gives CSARDLGGNQPQHF.

The genes are TRBV12-3 or TRBV12-4 and TRBJ2-7; either TRBD1 or TRBD2 may fit D (6 bases each). This CDR3 comprises 15 residues. Trimming left V 3 bases short and J 3 bases short, with 15 bases between. The CDR3 bases are TGTGCCAGCAGTTTTTACCGGGGGCAGGACTACGAGCAGTACTTC. It translates to CASSFYRGQDYEQYF.

This clonotype was detected ten times or more. The chain carries TRBV5-6 and TRBJ2-4; 12 bases align to TRBD1. This CDR3 is 18 amino acids long. Germline V gene data show CDR1 as SGHDT and CDR2 as YYEEEE. With V trimmed by 4 bases and J by 1 base, 9 bases remained unmatched. CDR3 DNA: TGTGCCAGCAGCCCCGGGACAGGGGGCGGAAGGGCCAAAAACATTCAGTACTTC. Protein sequence: CASSPGTGGGRAKNIQYF.

CDR3 sequence (DNA): TGTGCCAGCAGCTTACTGATGCCGGGCACAGATACGCAGTATTTT. This sequence encodes CASSLLMPGTDTQYF. V usage is TRBV7-2 and J usage is TRBJ2-3; no clear D gene. The germline CDR1 and CDR2 sequences are SGHTA and FQGNSA. CDR3 length: 15 amino acids. V lost 2 bases, J lost 1 base, and 10 bases lay in between.

This clonotype appeared a few times. The chain has TRBV7-3 and TRBJ2-2, with D perhaps TRBD2 (6 bases). Looked up from germline, CDR1 is SGHTA and CDR2 is FQGTGA. The CDR3 loop spans 13 amino acids. V lost 6 bases and J lost 5, with 10 bases in between. CDR3 amino acids: CASRLRETGELFF. CDR3 nucleotides: TGTGCCAGCAGGTTGCGGGAAACCGGGGAGCTGTTTTTT.

This clonotype was counted only a few times. The rearrangement joins TRBV30 to TRBJ1-3; no reliable D call. The germline V and J ends were trimmed by 0 bases and 4 bases, with 4 bases remaining between them. The CDR3 has 12 amino acids. Germline V gene lookup returns CDR1 GTSNPN and CDR2 SVGIG (reference sequence). The CDR3 bases are TGTGCCTGGAGTGTACAGGGAAACACCATATATTTT. It is translated as CAWSVQGNTIYF.

This clonotype was seen a handful of times. The CDR3 reads CASSMTRLAGGNEQFF. The CDR3 DNA sequence: TGTGCCAGTAGTATGACCCGACTAGCGGGAGGCAATGAGCAGTTCTTC. The rearrangement links TRBV19 to TRBJ2-1; 13 nucleotides align to TRBD2. V gave up 3 bases and J gave up 6 bases; unmatched junction bases: 5. This CDR3 contains 16 residues. CDR1 is LNHDA and CDR2 is SQIVND in the germline V gene (reference sequence).

This clonotype was found a few times. This chain uses TRBV7-2 with TRBJ2-2; 12 bases align to TRBD2. The junction had 8 bases not matched to a gene; V was cut back by 4 bases and J by 5 bases. This CDR3 comprises 17 residues. From germline, CDR1 is SGHTA and CDR2 FQGNSA. The CDR3 DNA sequence: TGTGCCAGCAGCTCTTCCCGGACTAGCGGGATGACCGGGGAGCTGTTTTTT. Encoded protein: CASSSSRTSGMTGELFF.

This clonotype was picked up a small number of times. This chain joins TRBV5-1 and TRBJ2-5; 9 bases agree with TRBD1. Trimming took 4 bases from V and 4 from J; bases not matched to a gene: 11. CDR1 is SGHRS and CDR2 is YFSETQ in the germline V gene. The CDR3 consists of 16 residues. The DNA for the CDR3 is TGCGCCAGCAGCACAGACCGGGACAGGGAGATAGAGACCCAGTACTTC. Amino acids: CASSTDRDREIETQYF.

This clonotype was seen a few times. The chain's CDR3 is CASSQVPEGAFF. The CDR3, as DNA: TGTGCCAGCAGCCAAGTTCCGGAAGGAGCTTTCTTT. The chain links TRBV14 to TRBJ1-1, with D unresolved. Germline V lookup: CDR1 SGHDN, CDR2 FVKESK. This CDR3 region has 12 residues. V was pared by 1 base and J by 10 bases, with 10 bases between.

This clonotype was recorded a few times. The chain links TRBV27 to TRBJ2-3, with 13 bases lining up with TRBD2. CDR1 MNHEY and CDR2 SMNVEV come from the germline V gene (reference sequence). The ends lost 3 bases at V and 4 bases at J; junction bases unmatched: 10. The length of the CDR3 is 18 residues. The DNA for the CDR3 is TGTGCCAGCAGTTTGGTTGTCGGGACTAGCGGGATGGCAGATACGCAGTATTTT. This gives the protein CASSLVVGTSGMADTQYF.

J is TRBJ1-6 and V is TRBV24-1; D gene unclear. The CDR3 contains 13 residues. V was shortened by 8 bases and J by 4 bases, with 8 bases between the two germline ends. CDR1 and CDR2 (germline): KGHDR, SFDVKD. DNA of the CDR3: TGTGCCACCACAGGAGGATATAATTCACCCCTCCACTTT. Its protein is CATTGGYNSPLHF.

The chain employs TRBV20-1 and TRBJ2-7, with D uncertain. Germline V gives CDR1 DFQATT, CDR2 SNEGSKA (reference sequence). The CDR3 is made up of 10 amino acids. The V end lost 3 bases, the J end lost 6 bases, and 6 bases lay between the germline ends. The chain's CDR3 is CSASLSEQYF. The CDR3 DNA sequence: TGCAGTGCTAGCCTGTCCGAGCAGTACTTC.

The rearrangement links TRBV12-3 or TRBV12-4 to TRBJ2-1, with TRBD2 matching over 8 bases. The CDR3 is made up of 15 amino acids. V dropped 6 bases and J dropped 2; count of bases not matched to a gene: 6. CDR3 in amino acids: CASSRGGTTYNEQFF. The CDR3 DNA follows: TGTGCCAGCAGCCGGGGGGGGACCACCTACAATGAGCAGTTCTTC.

This clonotype was seen many times. The chain combines TRBV29-1 with TRBJ2-5, with D possibly matching TRBD2 (5 bases). Trimming cost V 3 bases and J 0 bases, with 8 bases left between them. Per germline, CDR1 SQVTM and CDR2 ANQGSEA. The CDR3 loop spans 13 amino acids. The DNA of the CDR3 is TGCAGCGTTGATTCGGGGTACCAAGAGACCCAGTACTTC. Translated: CSVDSGYQETQYF.

J is TRBJ2-3 and V is TRBV4-2; D is unresolved. The CDR3 is made up of 14 amino acids. V lost 0 bases and J 2 bases, leaving 6 bases between the germline ends. The germline CDR1 and CDR2 sequences are LGHNA and YNFKEQ. In nucleotides, the CDR3 is TGTGCCAGCAGCCAAGATACACCCACAGATACGCAGTATTTT. Amino acids: CASSQDTPTDTQYF.

The rearrangement joins TRBV7-9 to TRBJ2-4; D uncertain. CDR1 and CDR2 (germline): SEHNR, FQNEAQ (reference sequence). V was cut by 1 base and J by 8 bases, with 6 bases left in between. The CDR3 runs 12 residues. The CDR3 region has the DNA TGTGCCAGCAGCTTAGTCGGGTACATTCAGTACTTC. It codes for CASSLVGYIQYF.

This clonotype was observed a few times. The V and J genes are TRBV25-1 and TRBJ2-3; D remains unclear. The germline gives CDR1 MGHDK, CDR2 SYGVNS. Trimming took off 4 bases at V and 6 bases at J, with 5 bases between the two ends. The CDR3 is 11 amino acids. CDR3 residues: CASSVRDTQYF. Here the CDR3 DNA reads TGTGCCAGCAGTGTTCGCGATACGCAGTATTTT.

In its sample, this clonotype was seen a few times. CDR3 DNA sequence: TGTGCCAGCAGTCCTTTAGACAGGGGAGAGACTGAAGCTTTCTTT. Amino acid sequence: CASSPLDRGETEAFF. This chain joins TRBV6-1 and TRBJ1-1; 8 nucleotides agree with TRBD1. V was pared by 5 bases and J by 5 bases, with 10 bases of the junction left unmatched. Germline CDR1 is MNHNS and CDR2 is SASEGT. The CDR3 loop spans 15 amino acids.

This clonotype was seen only a few times. This sequence joins TRBV12-3 or TRBV12-4 and TRBJ2-3, with D unclear. CDR3 size: 13 residues. V lost 7 bases and J 0 bases, leaving 8 bases between the germline ends. The CDR3 loop reads CASTKFSTDTQYF. CDR3 DNA sequence: TGTGCCAGCACGAAGTTTAGCACAGATACGCAGTATTTT.

The chain recombines TRBV5-5 with TRBJ2-5; weak D call: TRBD2 (5 bases). V was trimmed by 0 bases and J by 7 bases, leaving 16 bases between them. CDR3 size: 15 residues. Germline V gives CDR1 SGHKS, CDR2 YYEKEE (reference sequence). For the CDR3, the DNA is TGTGCCAGCAGCTTGGAAGGACTCCCGGCAGGGACCCAGTACTTC. Translating it yields CASSLEGLPAGTQYF.